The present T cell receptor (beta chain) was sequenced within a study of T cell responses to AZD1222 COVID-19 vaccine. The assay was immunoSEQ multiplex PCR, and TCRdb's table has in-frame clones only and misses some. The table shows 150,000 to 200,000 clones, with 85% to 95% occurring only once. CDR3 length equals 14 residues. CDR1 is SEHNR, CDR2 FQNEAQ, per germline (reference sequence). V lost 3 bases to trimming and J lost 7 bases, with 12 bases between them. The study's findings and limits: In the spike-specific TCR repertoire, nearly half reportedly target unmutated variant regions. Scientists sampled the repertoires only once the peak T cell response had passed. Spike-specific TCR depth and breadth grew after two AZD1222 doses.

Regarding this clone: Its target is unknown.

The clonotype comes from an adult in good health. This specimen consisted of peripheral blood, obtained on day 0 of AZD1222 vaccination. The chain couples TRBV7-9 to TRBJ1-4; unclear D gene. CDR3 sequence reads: CASSFPGGREKLFF. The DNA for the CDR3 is TGTGCCAGCAGCTTCCCGGGAGGACGTGAAAAACTGTTTTTT.